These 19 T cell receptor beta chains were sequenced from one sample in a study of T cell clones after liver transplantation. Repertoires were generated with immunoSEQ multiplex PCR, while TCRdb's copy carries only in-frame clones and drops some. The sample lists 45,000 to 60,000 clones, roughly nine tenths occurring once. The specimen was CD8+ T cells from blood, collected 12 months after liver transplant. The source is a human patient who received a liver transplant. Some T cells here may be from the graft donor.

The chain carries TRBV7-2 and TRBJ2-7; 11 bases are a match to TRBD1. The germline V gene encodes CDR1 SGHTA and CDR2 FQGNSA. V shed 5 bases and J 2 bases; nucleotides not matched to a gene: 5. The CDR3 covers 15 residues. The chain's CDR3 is CASSAGTGGAYEQYF. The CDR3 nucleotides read TGTGCCAGCAGCGCTGGGACAGGGGGTGCCTACGAGCAGTACTTC.

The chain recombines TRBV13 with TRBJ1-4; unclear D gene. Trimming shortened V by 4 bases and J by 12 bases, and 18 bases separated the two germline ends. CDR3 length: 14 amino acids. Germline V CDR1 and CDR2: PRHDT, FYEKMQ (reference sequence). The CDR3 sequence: CASSSAAGGSELFF. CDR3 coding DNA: TGTGCCAGCAGCTCAGCTGCAGGCGGTTCAGAACTGTTTTTT.

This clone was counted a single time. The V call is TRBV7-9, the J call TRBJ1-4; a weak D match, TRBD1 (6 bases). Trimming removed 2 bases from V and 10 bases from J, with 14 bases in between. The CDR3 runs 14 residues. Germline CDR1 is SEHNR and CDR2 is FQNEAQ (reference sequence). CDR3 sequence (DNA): TGTGCCAGCAGCTTAAGCACAGGGAGGATAAAACTGTTTTTT. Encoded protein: CASSLSTGRIKLFF. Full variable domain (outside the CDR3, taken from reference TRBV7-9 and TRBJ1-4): DTGVSQNPRHKITKRGQNVTFRCDPISEHNRLYWYRQTLGQGPEFLTYFQNEAQLEKSRLLSDRFSAERPKGSFSTLEIQRTEQGDSAMYLCASSLSTGRIKLFFGSGTQLSVL.

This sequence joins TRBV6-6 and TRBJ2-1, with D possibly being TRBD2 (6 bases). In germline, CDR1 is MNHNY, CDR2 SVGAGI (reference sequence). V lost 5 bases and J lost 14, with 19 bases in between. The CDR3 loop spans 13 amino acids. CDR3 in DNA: TGTGCCAGCAGTCCCCCGTTGGAGGGCGAGGAGTTCTTC. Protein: CASSPPLEGEEFF.

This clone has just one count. The CDR3 DNA sequence: TGTGCCAGCAGCCAAGGGACCTTGGAGCAGTTCTTC. Translating it yields CASSQGTLEQFF. The rearrangement links TRBV28 to TRBJ2-1; D is tentatively TRBD1 or TRBD2 (5 bases each). V was pared by 6 bases and J by 10 bases, with 13 bases between. CDR1 and CDR2 from the germline V gene are MDHEN and SYDVKM. CDR3 length equals 12 residues.

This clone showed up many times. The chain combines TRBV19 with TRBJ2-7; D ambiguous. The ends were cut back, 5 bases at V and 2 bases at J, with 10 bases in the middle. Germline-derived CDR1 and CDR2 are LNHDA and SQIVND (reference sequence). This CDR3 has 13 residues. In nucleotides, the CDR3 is TGTGCCAGTAGTTACACTTTTACCTACGAGCAGTACTTC. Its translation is CASSYTFTYEQYF.

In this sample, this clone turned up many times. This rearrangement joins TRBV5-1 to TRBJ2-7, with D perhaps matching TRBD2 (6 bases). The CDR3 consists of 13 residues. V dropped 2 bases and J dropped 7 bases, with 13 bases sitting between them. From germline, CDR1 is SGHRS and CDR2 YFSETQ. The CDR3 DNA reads TGCGCCAGCAGCTTCGGCGGGGTGCGGGAGCAGTACTTC. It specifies CASSFGGVREQYF.

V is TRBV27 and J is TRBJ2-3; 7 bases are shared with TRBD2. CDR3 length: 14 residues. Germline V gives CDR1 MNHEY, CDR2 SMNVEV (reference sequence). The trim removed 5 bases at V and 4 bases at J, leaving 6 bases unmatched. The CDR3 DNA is TGTGCCAGCAGTCTCCGGACTAGTGCAGATACGCAGTATTTT. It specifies CASSLRTSADTQYF.

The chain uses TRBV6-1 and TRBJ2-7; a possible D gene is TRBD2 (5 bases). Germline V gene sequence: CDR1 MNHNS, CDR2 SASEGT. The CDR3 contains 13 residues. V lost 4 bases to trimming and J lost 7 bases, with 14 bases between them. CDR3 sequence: CASSVEAPGEQYF. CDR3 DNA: TGTGCCAGCAGTGTGGAGGCCCCGGGGGAGCAGTACTTC.

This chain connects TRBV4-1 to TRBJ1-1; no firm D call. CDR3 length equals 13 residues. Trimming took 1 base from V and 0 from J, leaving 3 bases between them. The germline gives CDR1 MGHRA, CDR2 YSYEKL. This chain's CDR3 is CASSQGVNTEAFF. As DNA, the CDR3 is TGCGCCAGCAGCCAAGGGGTGAACACTGAAGCTTTCTTT.

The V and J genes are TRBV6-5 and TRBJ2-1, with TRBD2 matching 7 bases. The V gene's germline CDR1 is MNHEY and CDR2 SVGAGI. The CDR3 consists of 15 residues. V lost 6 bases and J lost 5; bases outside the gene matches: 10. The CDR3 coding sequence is TGTGCCAGCAGGCCGGGGCTAGCGGCCCACAATGAGCAGTTCTTC. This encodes CASRPGLAAHNEQFF.

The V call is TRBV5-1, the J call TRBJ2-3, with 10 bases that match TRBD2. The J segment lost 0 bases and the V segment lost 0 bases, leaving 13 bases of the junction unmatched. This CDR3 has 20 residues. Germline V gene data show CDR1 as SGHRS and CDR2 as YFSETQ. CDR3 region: CASSLGPAGGPKVSTDTQYF. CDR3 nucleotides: TGCGCCAGCAGCTTGGGGCCAGCGGGAGGGCCTAAGGTGAGCACAGATACGCAGTATTTT.

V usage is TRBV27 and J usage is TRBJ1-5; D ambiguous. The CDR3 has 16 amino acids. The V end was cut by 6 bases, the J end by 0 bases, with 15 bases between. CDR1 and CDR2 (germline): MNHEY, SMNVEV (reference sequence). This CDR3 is CASSRTDGDSNQPQHF. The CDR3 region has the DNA TGTGCCAGCAGCCGCACGGACGGAGATAGCAATCAGCCCCAGCATTTT.

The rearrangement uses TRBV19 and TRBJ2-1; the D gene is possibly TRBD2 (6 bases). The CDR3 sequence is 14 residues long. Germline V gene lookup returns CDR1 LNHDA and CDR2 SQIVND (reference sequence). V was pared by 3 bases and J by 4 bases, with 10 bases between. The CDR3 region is CASSMGSGYNEQFF. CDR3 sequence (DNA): TGTGCCAGTAGTATGGGTAGCGGTTACAATGAGCAGTTCTTC.

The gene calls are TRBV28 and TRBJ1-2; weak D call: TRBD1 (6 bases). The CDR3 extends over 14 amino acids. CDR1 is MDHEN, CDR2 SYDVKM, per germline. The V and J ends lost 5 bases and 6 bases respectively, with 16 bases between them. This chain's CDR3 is CASSLTGTSDGYTF. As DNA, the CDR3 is TGTGCCAGCAGTCTGACCGGGACATCTGATGGCTACACCTTC.

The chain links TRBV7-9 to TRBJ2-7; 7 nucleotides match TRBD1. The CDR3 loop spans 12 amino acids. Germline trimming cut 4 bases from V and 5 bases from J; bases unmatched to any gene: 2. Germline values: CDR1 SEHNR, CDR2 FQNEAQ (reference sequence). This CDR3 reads CASSSTGDEQYF. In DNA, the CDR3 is TGTGCCAGCAGCTCCACAGGGGACGAGCAGTACTTC.

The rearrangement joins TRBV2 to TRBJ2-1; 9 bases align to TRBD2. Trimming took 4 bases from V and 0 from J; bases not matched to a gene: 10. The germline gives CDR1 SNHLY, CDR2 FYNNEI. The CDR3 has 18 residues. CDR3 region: CASSVRLAETRSYNEQFF. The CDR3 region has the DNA TGTGCCAGCAGTGTTCGACTAGCGGAGACCCGCTCCTACAATGAGCAGTTCTTC.

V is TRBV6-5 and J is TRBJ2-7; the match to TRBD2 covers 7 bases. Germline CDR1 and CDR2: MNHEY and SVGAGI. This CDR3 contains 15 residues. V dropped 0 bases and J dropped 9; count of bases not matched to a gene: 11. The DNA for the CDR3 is TGTGCCAGCAGTTACTCGCGGGGGAAAGGTGGCGTGCAGTACTTC. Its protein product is CASSYSRGKGGVQYF.

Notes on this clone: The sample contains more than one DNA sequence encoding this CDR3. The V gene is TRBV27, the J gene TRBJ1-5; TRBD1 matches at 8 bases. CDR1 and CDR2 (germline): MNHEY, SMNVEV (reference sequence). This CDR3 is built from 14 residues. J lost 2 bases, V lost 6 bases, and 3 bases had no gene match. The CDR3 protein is CASSLQGGNQPQHF. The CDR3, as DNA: TGTGCCAGCAGCCTACAGGGGGGCAATCAGCCCCAGCATTTT.